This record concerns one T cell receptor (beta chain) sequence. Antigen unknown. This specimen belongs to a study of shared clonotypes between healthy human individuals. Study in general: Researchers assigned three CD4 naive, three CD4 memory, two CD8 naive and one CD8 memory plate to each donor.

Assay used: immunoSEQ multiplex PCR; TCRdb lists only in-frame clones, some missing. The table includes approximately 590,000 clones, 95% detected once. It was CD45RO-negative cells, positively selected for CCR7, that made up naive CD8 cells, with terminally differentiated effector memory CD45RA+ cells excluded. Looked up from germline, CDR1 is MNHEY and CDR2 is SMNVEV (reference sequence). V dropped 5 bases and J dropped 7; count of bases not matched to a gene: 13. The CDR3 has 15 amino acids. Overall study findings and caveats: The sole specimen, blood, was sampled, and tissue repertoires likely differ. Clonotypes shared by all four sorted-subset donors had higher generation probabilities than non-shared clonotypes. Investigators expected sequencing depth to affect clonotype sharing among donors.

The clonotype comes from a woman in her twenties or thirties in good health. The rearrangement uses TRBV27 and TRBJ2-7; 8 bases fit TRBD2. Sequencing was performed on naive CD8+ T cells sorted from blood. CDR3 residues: CASSAASGSAEEQYF. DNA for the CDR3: TGTGCCAGCAGTGCGGCGAGCGGGAGTGCGGAAGAGCAGTACTTC.